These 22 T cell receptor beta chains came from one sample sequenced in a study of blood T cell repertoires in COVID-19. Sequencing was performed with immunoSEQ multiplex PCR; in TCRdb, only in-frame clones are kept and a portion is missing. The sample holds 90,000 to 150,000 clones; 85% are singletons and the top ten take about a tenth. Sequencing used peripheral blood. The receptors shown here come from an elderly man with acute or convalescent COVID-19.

The CDR3 spells CASSQGGRVMNTEAFF. The DNA of the CDR3 is TGTGCCAGCAGCCAAGGAGGCAGGGTAATGAACACTGAAGCTTTCTTT. The V and J genes are TRBV3-1 (or the pseudogene TRBV3-2) and TRBJ1-1, with D possibly being TRBD1 (5 bases). Germline V gene sequence: CDR1 LGHDT, CDR2 YNNKEL (reference sequence). The V end lost 1 base, the J end lost 0 bases, and 12 bases lay between the germline ends. The CDR3 length is 16 residues.

DNA for the CDR3: TGTGCCAGCAGCTTAGGGCAGATACAAGAGACCCAGTACTTC. Protein: CASSLGQIQETQYF. The chain combines TRBV7-8 with TRBJ2-5; D ambiguous. Germline V gene data show CDR1 as SGHVS and CDR2 as FQNEAQ. Trimming removed 1 base from V and 2 bases from J, with 8 bases in between. The CDR3 length is 14 residues.

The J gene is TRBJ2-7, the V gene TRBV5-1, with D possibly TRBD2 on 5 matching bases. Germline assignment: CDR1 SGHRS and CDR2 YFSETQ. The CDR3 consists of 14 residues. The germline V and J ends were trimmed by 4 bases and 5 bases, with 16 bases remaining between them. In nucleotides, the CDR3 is TGCGCCAGCAGCCTTGGGTCTAGCAGTCACGAGCAGTACTTC. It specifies CASSLGSSSHEQYF.

DNA for the CDR3: TGTGCCAGCAGCTTAGACGGCAGGGCCACCGGGGAGCTGTTTTTT. Translated: CASSLDGRATGELFF. The chain recombines TRBV11-3 with TRBJ2-2, with D possibly matching TRBD1 (5 bases). The germline V gene encodes CDR1 SGHNT and CDR2 YENEEA. The CDR3 extends over 15 amino acids. V dropped 0 bases and J dropped 4 bases, with 9 bases sitting between them.

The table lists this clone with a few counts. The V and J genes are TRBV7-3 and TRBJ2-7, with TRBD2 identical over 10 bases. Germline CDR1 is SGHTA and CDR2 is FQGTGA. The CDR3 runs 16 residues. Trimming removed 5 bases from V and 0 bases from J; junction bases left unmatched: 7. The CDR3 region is CASSRRGTSDSYEQYF. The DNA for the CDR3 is TGTGCCAGCAGCCGAAGGGGGACTAGCGACTCCTACGAGCAGTACTTC.

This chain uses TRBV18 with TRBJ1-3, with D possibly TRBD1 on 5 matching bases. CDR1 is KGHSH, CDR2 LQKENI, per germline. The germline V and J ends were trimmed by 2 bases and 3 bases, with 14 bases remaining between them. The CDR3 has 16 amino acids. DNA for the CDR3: TGTGCCAGCTCACCAGGGATCGACAGACTTGGAAACACCATATATTTT. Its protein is CASSPGIDRLGNTIYF.

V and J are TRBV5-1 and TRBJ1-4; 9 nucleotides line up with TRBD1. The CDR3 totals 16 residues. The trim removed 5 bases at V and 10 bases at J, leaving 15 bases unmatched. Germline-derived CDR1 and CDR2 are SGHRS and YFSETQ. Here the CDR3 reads CASRDERGTGRVKLFF. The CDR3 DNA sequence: TGCGCCAGCAGAGATGAGAGGGGGACAGGGAGAGTAAAACTGTTTTTT.

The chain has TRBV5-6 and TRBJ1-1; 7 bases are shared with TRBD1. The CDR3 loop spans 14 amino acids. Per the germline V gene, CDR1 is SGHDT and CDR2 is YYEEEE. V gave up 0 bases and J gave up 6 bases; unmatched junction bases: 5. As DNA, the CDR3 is TGTGCCAGCAGCTTGGTTGGGACAGCGCCTGAAGCTTTCTTT. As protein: CASSLVGTAPEAFF. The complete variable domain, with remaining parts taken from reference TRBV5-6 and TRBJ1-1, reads DAGVTQSPTHLIKTRGQQVTLRCSPKSGHDTVSWYQQALGQGPQFIFQYYEEEERQRGNFPDRFSGHQFPNYSSELNVNALLLGDSALYLCASSLVGTAPEAFFGQGTRLTVV.

The CDR3 loop is CASSPNRVATEAFF. The CDR3 region has the DNA TGTGCCAGCAGCCCAAACAGGGTGGCCACTGAAGCTTTCTTT. This rearrangement joins TRBV11-2 to TRBJ1-1; tentative D call: TRBD1 (6 bases). This CDR3 is 14 amino acids long. V lost 5 bases to trimming and J lost 4 bases, with 14 bases between them. Germline loops: CDR1 SGHAT, CDR2 FQNNGV.

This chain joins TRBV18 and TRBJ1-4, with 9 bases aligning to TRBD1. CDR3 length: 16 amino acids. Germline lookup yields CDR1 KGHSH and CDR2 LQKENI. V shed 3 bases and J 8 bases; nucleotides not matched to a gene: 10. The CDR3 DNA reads TGTGCCAGCTCACCCAGGACAGGGGTGGCTTCCGAAAAACTGTTTTTT. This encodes CASSPRTGVASEKLFF.

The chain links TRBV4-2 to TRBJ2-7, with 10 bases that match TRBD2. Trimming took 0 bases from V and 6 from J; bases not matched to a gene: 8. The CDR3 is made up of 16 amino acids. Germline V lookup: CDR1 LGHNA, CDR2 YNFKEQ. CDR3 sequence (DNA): TGTGCCAGCAGCCAAGATGGGCTAGCGGGAGTTCTCGAGCAGTACTTC. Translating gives CASSQDGLAGVLEQYF.

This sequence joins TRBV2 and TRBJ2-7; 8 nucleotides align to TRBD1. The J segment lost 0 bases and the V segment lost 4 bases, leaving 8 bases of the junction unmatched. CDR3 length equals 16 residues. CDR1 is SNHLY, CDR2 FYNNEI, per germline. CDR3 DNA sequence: TGTGCCAGCAGTGTCCGTCAGGGGACAGGCTCCTACGAGCAGTACTTC. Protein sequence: CASSVRQGTGSYEQYF.

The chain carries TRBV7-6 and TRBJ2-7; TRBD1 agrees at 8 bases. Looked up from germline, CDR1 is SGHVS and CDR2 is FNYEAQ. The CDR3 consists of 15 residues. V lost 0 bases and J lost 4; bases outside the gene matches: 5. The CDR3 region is CASSLAAGGLYEQYF. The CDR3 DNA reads TGTGCCAGCAGCTTAGCGGCAGGGGGCCTTTACGAGCAGTACTTC.

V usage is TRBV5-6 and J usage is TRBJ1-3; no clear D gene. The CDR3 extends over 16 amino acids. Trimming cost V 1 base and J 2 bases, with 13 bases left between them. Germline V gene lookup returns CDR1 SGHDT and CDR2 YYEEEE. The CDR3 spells CASSLRGSLAGNTIYF. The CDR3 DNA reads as TGTGCCAGCAGCTTGCGGGGAAGTTTGGCTGGAAACACCATATATTTT.

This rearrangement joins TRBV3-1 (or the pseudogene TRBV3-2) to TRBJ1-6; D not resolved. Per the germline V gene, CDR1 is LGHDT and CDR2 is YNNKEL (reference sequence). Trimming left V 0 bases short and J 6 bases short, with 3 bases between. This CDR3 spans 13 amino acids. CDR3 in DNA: TGTGCCAGCAGCCAAGAGCGTAATTCACCCCTCCACTTT. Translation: CASSQERNSPLHF.

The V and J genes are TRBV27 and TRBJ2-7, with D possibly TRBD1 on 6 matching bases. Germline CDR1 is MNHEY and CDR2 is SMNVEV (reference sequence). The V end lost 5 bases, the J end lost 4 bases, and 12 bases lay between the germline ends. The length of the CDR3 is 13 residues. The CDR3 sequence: CASSASQGYEQYF. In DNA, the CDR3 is TGTGCCAGCAGTGCTTCACAGGGTTACGAGCAGTACTTC.

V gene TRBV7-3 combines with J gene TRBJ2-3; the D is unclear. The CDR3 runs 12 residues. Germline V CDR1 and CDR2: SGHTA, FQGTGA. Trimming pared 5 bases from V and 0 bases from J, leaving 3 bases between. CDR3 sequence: CASSLSTDTQYF. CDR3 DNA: TGTGCCAGCAGCCTTAGCACAGATACGCAGTATTTT.

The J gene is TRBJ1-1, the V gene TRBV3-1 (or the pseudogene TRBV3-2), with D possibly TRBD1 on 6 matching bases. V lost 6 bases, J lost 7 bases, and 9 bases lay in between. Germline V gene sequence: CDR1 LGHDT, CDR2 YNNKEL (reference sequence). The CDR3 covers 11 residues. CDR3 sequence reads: CASSTGSEAFF. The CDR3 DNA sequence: TGTGCCAGCAGTACAGGGAGTGAAGCTTTCTTT.

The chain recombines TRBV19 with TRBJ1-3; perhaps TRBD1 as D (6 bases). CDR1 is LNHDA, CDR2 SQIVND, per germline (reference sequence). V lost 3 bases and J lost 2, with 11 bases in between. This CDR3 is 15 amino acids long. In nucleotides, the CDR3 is TGTGCCAGTAGTATCCAGGGGATGCCTGGAAACACCATATATTTT. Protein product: CASSIQGMPGNTIYF.

The chain's CDR3 is CASSELAHEQYF. CDR3 nucleotide sequence: TGTGCCAGCTCAGAACTAGCACACGAGCAGTACTTC. The chain couples TRBV18 to TRBJ2-7, with D perhaps TRBD2 (6 bases). Per germline, CDR1 KGHSH and CDR2 LQKENI. V lost 5 bases and J 5 bases, leaving 10 bases between the germline ends. The CDR3 sequence is 12 residues long. Drawing the rest from reference TRBV18 and TRBJ2-7, the complete variable domain is NAGVMQNPRHLVRRRGQEARLRCSPMKGHSHVYWYRQLPEEGLKFMVYLQKENIIDESGMPKERFSAEFPKEGPSILRIQQVVRGDSAAYFCASSELAHEQYFGPGTRLTVT.

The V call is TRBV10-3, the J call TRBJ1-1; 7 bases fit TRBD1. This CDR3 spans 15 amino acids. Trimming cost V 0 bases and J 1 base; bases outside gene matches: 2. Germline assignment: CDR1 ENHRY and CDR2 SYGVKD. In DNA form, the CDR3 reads TGTGCCATCAGTGAGTCGACAGGGAAGAACACTGAAGCTTTCTTT. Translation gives CAISESTGKNTEAFF.

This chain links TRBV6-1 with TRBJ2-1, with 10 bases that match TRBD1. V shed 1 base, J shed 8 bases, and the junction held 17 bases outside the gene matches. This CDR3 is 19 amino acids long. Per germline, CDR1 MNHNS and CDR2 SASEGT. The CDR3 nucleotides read TGTGCCAGCAGTGAAGAAGTGGGGGGGACAGGGGTCCCCTCCTATGAGCAGTTCTTC. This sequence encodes CASSEEVGGTGVPSYEQFF.